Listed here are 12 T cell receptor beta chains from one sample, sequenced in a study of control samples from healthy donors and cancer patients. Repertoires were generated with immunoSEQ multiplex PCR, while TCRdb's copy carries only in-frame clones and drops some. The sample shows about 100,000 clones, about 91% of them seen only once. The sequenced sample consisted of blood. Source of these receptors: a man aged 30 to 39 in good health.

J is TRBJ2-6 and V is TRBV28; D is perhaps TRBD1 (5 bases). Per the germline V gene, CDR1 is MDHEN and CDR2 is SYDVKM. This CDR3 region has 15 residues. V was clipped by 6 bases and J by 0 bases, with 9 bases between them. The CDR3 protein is CASRYDSSGANVLTF. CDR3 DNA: TGTGCCAGCAGATACGACAGCTCTGGGGCCAACGTCCTGACTTTC.

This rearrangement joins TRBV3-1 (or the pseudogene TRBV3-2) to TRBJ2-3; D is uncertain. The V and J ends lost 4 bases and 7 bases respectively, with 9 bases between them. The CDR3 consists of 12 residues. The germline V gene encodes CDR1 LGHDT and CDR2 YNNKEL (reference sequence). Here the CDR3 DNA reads TGTGCCAGCAGCCCCGAAGGATATACGCAGTATTTT. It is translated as CASSPEGYTQYF.

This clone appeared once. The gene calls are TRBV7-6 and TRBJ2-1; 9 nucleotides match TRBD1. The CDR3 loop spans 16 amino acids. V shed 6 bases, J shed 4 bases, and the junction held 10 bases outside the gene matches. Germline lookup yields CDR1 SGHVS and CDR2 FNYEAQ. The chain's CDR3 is CASRQDRGVGYNEQFF. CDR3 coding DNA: TGTGCCAGCAGACAAGACAGGGGGGTCGGGTACAATGAGCAGTTCTTC.

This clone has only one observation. The CDR3 DNA is TGTGCCAGCAGTGAGTGGAGCTCCTACAATGAGCAGTTCTTC. Translated, it gives CASSEWSSYNEQFF. The chain has TRBV2 and TRBJ2-1; no reliable D call. The CDR3 is 14 amino acids. The germline V gene has CDR1 SNHLY and CDR2 FYNNEI. The V gene lost 3 bases and the J gene lost 0 bases, with 6 bases spanning the gap.

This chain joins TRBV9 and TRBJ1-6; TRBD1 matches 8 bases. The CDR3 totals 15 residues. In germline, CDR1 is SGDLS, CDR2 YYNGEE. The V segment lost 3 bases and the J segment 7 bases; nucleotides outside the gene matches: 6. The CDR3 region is CASSAPGQENSPLHF. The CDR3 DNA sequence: TGTGCCAGCAGCGCCCCGGGACAGGAGAATTCACCCCTCCACTTT.

CDR3 loop: CASTGTGGNQPQHF. Written as DNA, the CDR3 is TGTGCCAGTACGGGGACAGGGGGCAATCAGCCCCAGCATTTT. The chain employs TRBV19 and TRBJ1-5, with 10 positions matching TRBD1. In germline, CDR1 is LNHDA, CDR2 SQIVND (reference sequence). J was trimmed by 2 bases and V by 7 bases; bases with no gene match: 2. CDR3 length: 14 amino acids.

In DNA, the CDR3 is TGCAGCGTTGAGTCCAGGGCTGGAAACACCATATATTTT. Residues: CSVESRAGNTIYF. The chain employs TRBV29-1 and TRBJ1-3; a possible D gene is TRBD1 (5 bases). CDR1 SQVTM and CDR2 ANQGSEA come from the germline V gene. V was trimmed by 3 bases and J by 2 bases, leaving 8 bases between them. CDR3 size: 13 residues.

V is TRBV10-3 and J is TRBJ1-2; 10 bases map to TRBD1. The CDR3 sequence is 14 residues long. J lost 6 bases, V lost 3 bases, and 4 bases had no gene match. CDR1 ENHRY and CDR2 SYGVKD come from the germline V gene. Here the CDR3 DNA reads TGTGCCATCAGTGACCCGGGACAGGGGCATGGCTACACCTTC. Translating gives CAISDPGQGHGYTF.

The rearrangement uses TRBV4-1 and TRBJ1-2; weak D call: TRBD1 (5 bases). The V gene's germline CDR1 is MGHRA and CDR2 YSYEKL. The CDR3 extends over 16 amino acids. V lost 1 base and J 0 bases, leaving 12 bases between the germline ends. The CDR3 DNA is TGCGCCAGCAGCCAAGGGGGGACCCTCACTAACTATGGCTACACCTTC. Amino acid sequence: CASSQGGTLTNYGYTF.

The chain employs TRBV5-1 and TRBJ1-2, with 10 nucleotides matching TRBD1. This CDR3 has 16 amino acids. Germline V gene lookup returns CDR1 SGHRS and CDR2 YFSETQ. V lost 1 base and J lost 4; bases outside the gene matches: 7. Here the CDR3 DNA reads TGCGCCAGCAGCTTGTTCGACAGGGGGCCAGCCTATGGCTACACCTTC. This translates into CASSLFDRGPAYGYTF.

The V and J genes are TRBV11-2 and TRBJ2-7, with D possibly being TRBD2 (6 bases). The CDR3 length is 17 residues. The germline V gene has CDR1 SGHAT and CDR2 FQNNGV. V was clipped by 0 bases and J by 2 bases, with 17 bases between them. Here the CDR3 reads CASSLEVVGGIPYEQYF. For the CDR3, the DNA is TGTGCCAGCAGCTTAGAAGTTGTAGGCGGGATCCCCTACGAGCAGTACTTC.

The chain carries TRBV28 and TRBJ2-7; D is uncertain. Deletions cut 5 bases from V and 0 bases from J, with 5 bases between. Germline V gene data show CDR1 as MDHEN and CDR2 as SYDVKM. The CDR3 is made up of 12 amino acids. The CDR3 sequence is CASSLYSYEQYF. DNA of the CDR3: TGTGCCAGCAGTCTCTACTCCTACGAGCAGTACTTC.